This T cell receptor (beta chain) was profiled in a study of blood T cell repertoires in COVID-19. At the level of the study: COVID-19 samples collected from the United States, Italy and Spain covered acute and convalescent phases. PBMCs, B-cell-depleted T cells, or T cells provided the cDNA or gDNA that made up the material.

This CDR3 has 14 residues. Between the trimmed V and J ends, which lost 4 bases and 2 bases, there was a span of 11 bases. Looked up from germline, CDR1 is MNHEY and CDR2 is SMNVEV (reference sequence). This clone was observed a single time. How the authors handled the data: Estimated nucleated cell counts came from reference gene primer amplification. Assay: immunoSEQ multiplex PCR; the TCRdb copy retains only in-frame clones and omits some. Clone size and V and J calls were adopted from that table, with D and trimming inferred from the DNA. Found here are under 200,000 clones, around nine tenths of them singletons; the top ten hold around 5.8%.

This sequence joins TRBV27 and TRBJ1-2; D remains ambiguous. The sequence derives from a middle-aged man with active or convalescent COVID-19. Sequenced sample: peripheral blood. In DNA form, the CDR3 reads TGTGCCAGCAGTTCAGGCGGGCAGAACTATGGCTACACCTTC. Amino acids: CASSSGGQNYGYTF.